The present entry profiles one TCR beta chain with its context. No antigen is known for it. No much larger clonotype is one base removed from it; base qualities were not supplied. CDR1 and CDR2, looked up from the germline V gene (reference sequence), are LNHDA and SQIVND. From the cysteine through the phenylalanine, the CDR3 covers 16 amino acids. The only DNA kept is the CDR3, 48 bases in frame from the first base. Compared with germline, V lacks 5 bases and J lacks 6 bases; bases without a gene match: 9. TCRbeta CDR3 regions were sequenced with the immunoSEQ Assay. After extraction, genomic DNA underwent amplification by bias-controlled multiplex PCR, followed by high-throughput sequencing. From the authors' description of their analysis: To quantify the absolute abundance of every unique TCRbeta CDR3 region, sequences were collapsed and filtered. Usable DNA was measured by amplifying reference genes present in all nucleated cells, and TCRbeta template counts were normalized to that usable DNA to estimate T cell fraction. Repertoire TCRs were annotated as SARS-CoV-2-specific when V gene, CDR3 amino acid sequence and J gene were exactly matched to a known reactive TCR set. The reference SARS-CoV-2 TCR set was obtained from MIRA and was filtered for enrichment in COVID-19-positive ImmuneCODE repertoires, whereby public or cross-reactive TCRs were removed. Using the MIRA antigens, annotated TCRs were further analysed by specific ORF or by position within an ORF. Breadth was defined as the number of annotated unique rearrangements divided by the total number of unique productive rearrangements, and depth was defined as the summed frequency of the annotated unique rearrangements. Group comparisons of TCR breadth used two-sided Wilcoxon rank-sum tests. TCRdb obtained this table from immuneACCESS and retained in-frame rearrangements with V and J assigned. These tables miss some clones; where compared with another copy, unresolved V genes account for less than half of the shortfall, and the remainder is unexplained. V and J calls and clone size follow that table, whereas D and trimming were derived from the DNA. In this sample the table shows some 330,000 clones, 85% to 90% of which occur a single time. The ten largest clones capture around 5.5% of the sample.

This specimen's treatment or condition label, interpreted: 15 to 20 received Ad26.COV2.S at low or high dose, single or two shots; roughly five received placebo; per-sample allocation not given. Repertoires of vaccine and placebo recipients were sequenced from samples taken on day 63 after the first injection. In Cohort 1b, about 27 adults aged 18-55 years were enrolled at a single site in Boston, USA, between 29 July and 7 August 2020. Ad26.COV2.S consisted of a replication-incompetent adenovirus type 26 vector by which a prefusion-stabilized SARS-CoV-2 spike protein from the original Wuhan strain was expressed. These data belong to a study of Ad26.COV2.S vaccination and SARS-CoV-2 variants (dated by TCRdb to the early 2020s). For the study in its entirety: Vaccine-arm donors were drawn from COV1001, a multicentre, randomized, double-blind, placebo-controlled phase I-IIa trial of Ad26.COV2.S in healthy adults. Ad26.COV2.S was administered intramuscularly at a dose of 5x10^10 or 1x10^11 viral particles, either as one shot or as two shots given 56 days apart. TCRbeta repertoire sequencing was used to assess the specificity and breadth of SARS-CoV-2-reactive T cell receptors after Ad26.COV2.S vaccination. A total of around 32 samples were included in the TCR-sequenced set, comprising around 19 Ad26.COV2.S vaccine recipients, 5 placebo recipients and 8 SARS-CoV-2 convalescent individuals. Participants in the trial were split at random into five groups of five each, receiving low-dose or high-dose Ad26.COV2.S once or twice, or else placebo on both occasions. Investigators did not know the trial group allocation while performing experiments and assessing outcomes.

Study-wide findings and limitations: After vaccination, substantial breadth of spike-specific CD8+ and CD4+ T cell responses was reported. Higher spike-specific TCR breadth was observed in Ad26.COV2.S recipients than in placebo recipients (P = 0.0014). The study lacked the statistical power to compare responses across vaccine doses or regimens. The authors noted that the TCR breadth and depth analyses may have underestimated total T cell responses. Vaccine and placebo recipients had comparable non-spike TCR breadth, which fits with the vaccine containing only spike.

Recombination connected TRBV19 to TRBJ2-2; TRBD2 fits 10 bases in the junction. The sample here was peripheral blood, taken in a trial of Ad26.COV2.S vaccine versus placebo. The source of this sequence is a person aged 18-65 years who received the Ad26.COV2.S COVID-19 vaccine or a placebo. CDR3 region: CASSPQLAGLAGELFF. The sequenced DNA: TGTGCCAGTAGTCCTCAACTAGCGGGGTTAGCCGGGGAGCTGTTTTTT. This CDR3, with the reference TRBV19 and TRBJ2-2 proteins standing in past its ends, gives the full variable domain DGGITQSPKYLFRKEGQNVTLSCEQNLNHDAMYWYRQDPGQGLRLIYYSQIVNDFQKGDIAEGYSVSREKKESFPLTVTSAQKNPTAFYLCASSPQLAGLAGELFFGEGSRLTVL.